The 26 T cell receptor beta chains below all came from one sample that was sequenced in a study of vaccination effects on CD4 cells after COVID-19. These receptors have no known antigen. Sequencing used immunoSEQ multiplex PCR; TCRdb keeps in-frame clones, though not all of them. The sample carries tens of thousands of clones, around four fifths recorded once. Expansion with viral peptide pools was applied to antigen-specific CD4+ T cells by the ViraFEST assay prior to sequencing. Isolation of CD4+ T cells took place after around 10 days of culture. Vaccine administered to participants consisted of two doses of either BNT162b2 or mRNA-1273. This sample comprised CD4+ T cells from PBMCs cultured with HCoV-229E spike peptides, obtained after COVID-19 vaccination. Source of these receptors: a human donor who received a COVID-19 vaccine.

V gene TRBV27 combines with J gene TRBJ1-2, with 8 bases identical to TRBD1. J lost 5 bases, V lost 6 bases, and 8 bases had no gene match. Germline V gene lookup returns CDR1 MNHEY and CDR2 SMNVEV (reference sequence). The CDR3 runs 14 residues. CDR3: CASSQQGESYGYTF. In DNA form, the CDR3 reads TGTGCCAGCAGCCAACAGGGGGAGAGTTATGGCTACACCTTC.

V usage is TRBV5-1 and J usage is TRBJ2-2; TRBD1 might be the D (6 bases). The germline V gene encodes CDR1 SGHRS and CDR2 YFSETQ. Trimming left V 0 bases short and J 0 bases short, with 9 bases between. This CDR3 has 16 amino acids. The CDR3 is CASSLESGANTGELFF. DNA for the CDR3: TGCGCCAGCAGCTTGGAGTCAGGGGCGAACACCGGGGAGCTGTTTTTT.

The chain recombines TRBV4-3 with TRBJ2-5, with D unclear. There are 13 residues in the CDR3. Looked up from germline, CDR1 is LGHNA and CDR2 is YSLEER. Trimming cost V 2 bases and J 7 bases, with 11 bases left between them. The CDR3, as DNA: TGCGCCAGCAGCCAATCTAAATCGGGGACCCAGTACTTC. This encodes CASSQSKSGTQYF.

CDR3 nucleotide sequence: TGTGCCAGCAGCCACGAGGAGGGGGACTATGGCTACACCTTC. Translating gives CASSHEEGDYGYTF. J is TRBJ1-2 and V is TRBV7-9; D might be TRBD1 (6 bases). The CDR3 spans 14 residues. From germline, CDR1 is SEHNR and CDR2 FQNEAQ (reference sequence). V dropped 5 bases and J dropped 3 bases, with 13 bases sitting between them. Full variable domain (outside the CDR3, taken from reference TRBV7-9 and TRBJ1-2): DTGVSQNPRHKITKRGQNVTFRCDPISEHNRLYWYRQTLGQGPEFLTYFQNEAQLEKSRLLSDRFSAERPKGSFSTLEIQRTEQGDSAMYLCASSHEEGDYGYTFGSGTRLTVV.

The rearrangement uses TRBV2 and TRBJ2-2; TRBD1 is a possible D gene (5 bases). Trimming removed 5 bases from V and 5 bases from J, with 12 bases in between. The germline V gene encodes CDR1 SNHLY and CDR2 FYNNEI. The CDR3 has 14 residues. Written as DNA, the CDR3 is TGTGCCAGCAGTCAAGGGGCCCTTACCGGGGAGCTGTTTTTT. Translating gives CASSQGALTGELFF.

The J gene is TRBJ1-2, the V gene TRBV7-8; perhaps TRBD1 as D (5 bases). The germline CDR1 and CDR2 sequences are SGHVS and FQNEAQ. The V and J ends lost 6 bases and 3 bases respectively, with 11 bases between them. The CDR3 is 13 amino acids. CDR3 nucleotide sequence: TGTGCCAGCAGTTATGACAGAGACTATGGCTACACCTTC. Its translation: CASSYDRDYGYTF. The full variable domain, completed using reference TRBV7-8 and TRBJ1-2, is GAGVSQSPRYKVAKRGQDVALRCDPISGHVSLFWYQQALGQGPEFLTYFQNEAQLDKSGLPSDRFFAERPEGSVSTLKIQRTQQEDSAVYLCASSYDRDYGYTFGSGTRLTVV.

The chain recombines TRBV5-1 with TRBJ2-3; 14 nucleotides match TRBD2. The length of the CDR3 is 19 residues. CDR1 is SGHRS, CDR2 YFSETQ, per germline. With 2 bases clipped from V and 1 base from J, the junction kept 9 bases outside the gene matches. Here the CDR3 DNA reads TGCGCCAGCAGCTTCACCCTGACTAGCGGGGGGGAGGGCACAGATACGCAGTATTTT. It codes for CASSFTLTSGGEGTDTQYF. The variable domain in full, with the rest retrieved from reference TRBV5-1 and TRBJ2-3, is KAGVTQTPRYLIKTRGQQVTLSCSPISGHRSVSWYQQTPGQGLQFLFEYFSETQRNKGNFPGRFSGRQFSNSRSEMNVSTLELGDSALYLCASSFTLTSGGEGTDTQYFGPGTRLTVL.

V gene TRBV12-3 or TRBV12-4 combines with J gene TRBJ2-3; 9 bases line up with TRBD2. Germline trimming cut 8 bases from V and 13 bases from J; bases unmatched to any gene: 13. The CDR3 sequence is 13 residues long. CDR3 sequence reads: CASSGGPGLAEYF. The CDR3 DNA sequence: TGTGCCAGCTCAGGGGGTCCGGGACTAGCCGAGTATTTT.

The chain joins TRBV18 to TRBJ1-3; 7 nucleotides align to TRBD1. CDR1 and CDR2 from the germline V gene are KGHSH and LQKENI. Losses at the gene ends were 2 bases for V and 0 bases for J; bases not matched to a gene: 7. The CDR3 extends over 17 amino acids. The CDR3 sequence: CASSPTGQIDSGNTIYF. CDR3 coding DNA: TGTGCCAGCTCACCAACGGGACAGATCGACTCTGGAAACACCATATATTTT.

The chain links TRBV6-5 to TRBJ1-3; D is uncertain. In germline, CDR1 is MNHEY, CDR2 SVGAGI. The CDR3 consists of 13 residues. V gave up 4 bases and J gave up 0 bases, with 4 bases separating them. The CDR3 reads CASSLYSGNTIYF. CDR3 sequence (DNA): TGTGCCAGCAGTTTATACTCTGGAAACACCATATATTTT.

In this sample, this clone turned up a few times. The same CDR3 arises from other DNA sequences in this sample as well. This chain connects TRBV18 to TRBJ2-5; D remains unclear. Germline assignment: CDR1 KGHSH and CDR2 LQKENI. Trimming removed 0 bases from V and 2 bases from J, with 4 bases in between. The CDR3 runs to 13 residues. CDR3 amino acids: CASSPPGQETQYF. The CDR3 nucleotides are TGTGCCAGCTCACCACCGGGACAAGAGACCCAGTACTTC.

J is TRBJ1-2 and V is TRBV7-9; no definite D call. Germline V lookup: CDR1 SEHNR, CDR2 FQNEAQ (reference sequence). The ends were cut back, 4 bases at V and 5 bases at J, with 11 bases in the middle. This CDR3 contains 13 residues. The CDR3 DNA sequence: TGTGCCAGCAGCTCCCAAGGACGGTATGGCTACACCTTC. Translation gives CASSSQGRYGYTF. The variable domain in full, completed from reference TRBV7-9 and TRBJ1-2, reads DTGVSQNPRHKITKRGQNVTFRCDPISEHNRLYWYRQTLGQGPEFLTYFQNEAQLEKSRLLSDRFSAERPKGSFSTLEIQRTEQGDSAMYLCASSSQGRYGYTFGSGTRLTVV.

This clone came up once. This chain links TRBV7-9 with TRBJ1-2, with no clear D. The V and J ends lost 2 bases and 4 bases respectively, with 8 bases between them. Germline loops: CDR1 SEHNR, CDR2 FQNEAQ (reference sequence). The CDR3 is 13 residues long. CDR3 sequence reads: CASSLTGSYGYTF. Here the CDR3 DNA reads TGTGCCAGCAGCTTAACGGGGAGCTATGGCTACACCTTC.

The CDR3: CASSPQGYSGNTIYF. The CDR3, as DNA: TGTGCCAGCAGCCCTCAGGGGTACTCTGGAAACACCATATATTTT. The gene calls are TRBV3-1 (or the pseudogene TRBV3-2) and TRBJ1-3, with a possible D match to TRBD1 (6 bases). The CDR3 has 15 amino acids. The V end lost 4 bases, the J end lost 0 bases, and 10 bases lay between the germline ends. From germline, CDR1 is LGHDT and CDR2 YNNKEL (reference sequence).

The rearrangement joins TRBV5-1 to TRBJ1-4, with 7 bases identical to TRBD1. This CDR3 region has 14 residues. V lost 6 bases to trimming and J lost 3 bases; unmatched junction nucleotides: 5. Germline V lookup: CDR1 SGHRS, CDR2 YFSETQ. CDR3 region: CASKIGTANEKLFF. CDR3 coding DNA: TGCGCCAGCAAGATCGGGACAGCTAATGAAAAACTGTTTTTT.

This clone occurred a few times. This chain connects TRBV3-1 (or the pseudogene TRBV3-2) to TRBJ1-2; D gene unclear. In germline, CDR1 is LGHDT, CDR2 YNNKEL (reference sequence). The V end lost 1 base, the J end lost 4 bases, and 10 bases lay between the germline ends. The CDR3 sequence is 14 residues long. For the CDR3, the DNA is TGTGCCAGCAGCCAAGGTCTGGAAGCCTATGGCTACACCTTC. It encodes CASSQGLEAYGYTF.

The V gene is TRBV6-5, the J gene TRBJ2-1; 8 bases match TRBD1. The J segment lost 1 base and the V segment lost 8 bases, leaving 7 bases of the junction unmatched. The germline gives CDR1 MNHEY, CDR2 SVGAGI. This CDR3 is 15 amino acids long. CDR3 DNA sequence: TGTGCCAGCGGGTACTACAGGGGGTCCTACAATGAGCAGTTCTTC. It codes for CASGYYRGSYNEQFF.

The chain carries TRBV21-1 and TRBJ2-5; the table gives TRBD2 as D, unverified against the DNA. TRBV21-1 is listed as a pseudogene. CDR3 length: 18 residues. CDR3 nucleotide sequence: TGTGCCAGCAGCATTTTCTTGTACTACAGGGAGGGTCGGGAGACCCAGTACTTC. As protein: CASSIFLYYREGRETQYF.

The sample holds a few counts of this clone. The V gene is TRBV27, the J gene TRBJ1-5; 8 bases map to TRBD1. This CDR3 is 14 amino acids long. The germline gives CDR1 MNHEY, CDR2 SMNVEV (reference sequence). Unmatched junction bases numbered 13, after V lost 5 bases and J lost 13 bases. The CDR3 is CASSVTFNRGSQHF. CDR3 in DNA: TGTGCCAGCAGTGTAACCTTCAACAGGGGGAGTCAGCATTTT.

V is TRBV6-5 and J is TRBJ1-1; 8 positions agree with TRBD1. The V gene's germline CDR1 is MNHEY and CDR2 SVGAGI. V lost 6 bases, J lost 0 bases, and 3 bases stayed unmatched. The CDR3 covers 14 residues. CDR3 in amino acids: CASSMDRVNTEAFF. The CDR3 nucleotides read TGTGCCAGCAGCATGGACAGGGTGAACACTGAAGCTTTCTTT.

V gene TRBV5-4 combines with J gene TRBJ1-4; TRBD1 agrees at 7 bases. The trim removed 10 bases at V and 3 bases at J, leaving 12 bases unmatched. The CDR3 contains 15 residues. Germline V gene sequence: CDR1 SGHNT, CDR2 YYREEE (reference sequence). This chain's CDR3 is CAWGPGGTANEKLFF. CDR3 nucleotide sequence: TGTGCCTGGGGTCCAGGGGGGACGGCTAATGAAAAACTGTTTTTT.

This clone was seen a few times. Here the CDR3 DNA reads TGTGCCAGCAGCTTAACACCCAATGAGCAGTTCTTC. Translation gives CASSLTPNEQFF. The V gene is TRBV11-2, the J gene TRBJ2-1; D unresolved. The CDR3 consists of 12 residues. The V and J ends lost 2 bases and 6 bases respectively, with 5 bases between them. Germline values: CDR1 SGHAT, CDR2 FQNNGV.

This clone was seen a handful of times. V gene TRBV5-4 combines with J gene TRBJ2-2; the D gene could be TRBD1 or TRBD2 (5 bases each). The CDR3 runs to 15 residues. V was shortened by 4 bases and J by 1 base, with 11 bases between the two germline ends. Germline lookup yields CDR1 SGHNT and CDR2 YYREEE (reference sequence). CDR3 coding DNA: TGTGCCAGCAGCCCCGCGAGGGGGAACACCGGGGAGCTGTTTTTT. It is translated as CASSPARGNTGELFF.

The rearrangement links TRBV29-1 to TRBJ2-1; maybe TRBD1 (6 bases). CDR3 length: 14 amino acids. Germline CDR1 reads SQVTM; CDR2 reads ANQGSEA. V lost 7 bases and J 8 bases, leaving 21 bases between the germline ends. Here the CDR3 DNA reads TGCAGCGCAGTCAGGGGCGGGTGGATTGATGAGCAGTTCTTC. Its protein product is CSAVRGGWIDEQFF.

The V and J genes are TRBV6-5 and TRBJ2-5; 12 nucleotides align to TRBD2. This CDR3 has 16 residues. The V segment lost 0 bases and the J segment 5 bases; nucleotides outside the gene matches: 4. Per germline, CDR1 MNHEY and CDR2 SVGAGI. The CDR3 DNA reads TGTGCCAGCAGTTACTCGACTAGCGGGGGAGGTGAGACCCAGTACTTC. It is translated as CASSYSTSGGGETQYF.

This chain links TRBV5-1 with TRBJ2-5; the D gene is possibly TRBD2 (5 bases). Germline lookup yields CDR1 SGHRS and CDR2 YFSETQ. The V end was cut by 0 bases, the J end by 5 bases, with 11 bases between. The CDR3 has 14 residues. This CDR3 is CASSLEGRGETQYF. As DNA, the CDR3 is TGCGCCAGCAGCTTGGAGGGCCGAGGGGAGACCCAGTACTTC.